Presented here are 7 T cell receptor beta chains from one specimen sequenced in a study of cytotoxic CD8 clonotypes in ibrutinib-treated CLL. Using immunoSEQ multiplex PCR, the repertoire was profiled, and TCRdb retains in-frame clones only, with some absent. Among about 300,000 clones listed, roughly 76% were seen once. This specimen consisted of PBMCs, obtained at disease progression, from a patient treated with ibrutinib. These receptors were obtained from a human donor with chronic lymphocytic leukemia.

The chain combines TRBV4-3 with TRBJ2-3; tentatively, D is TRBD1 (5 bases). This CDR3 has 15 amino acids. The germline CDR1 and CDR2 sequences are LGHNA and YSLEER. V dropped 0 bases and J dropped 7 bases, with 14 bases sitting between them. This CDR3 reads CASSQDDIPDNTQYF. In nucleotides, the CDR3 is TGCGCCAGCAGCCAAGACGATATTCCGGACAATACGCAGTATTTT.

As regards this clone: Other DNA variants within this sample encode the same CDR3. The chain links TRBV9 to TRBJ1-2; 7 nucleotides line up with TRBD1. CDR1 is SGDLS and CDR2 is YYNGEE in the germline V gene. There are 15 residues in the CDR3. The trim removed 4 bases at V and 0 bases at J, leaving 6 bases unmatched. CDR3 residues: CASSPRQGANYGYTF. The CDR3 region has the DNA TGTGCCAGCAGCCCGAGACAGGGAGCTAACTATGGCTACACCTTC.

The chain has TRBV2 and TRBJ2-7, with 8 bases lining up with TRBD1. Germline CDR1 SNHLY, CDR2 FYNNEI. V lost 6 bases, J lost 1 base, and 5 bases stayed unmatched. The CDR3 extends over 14 amino acids. In DNA, the CDR3 is TGTGCCAGCAGGCCCGGGACAGGATCCTACGAGCAGTACTTC. Translated: CASRPGTGSYEQYF.

This clone has just one count. J is TRBJ2-3 and V is TRBV5-1; 8 positions match TRBD1. Germline values: CDR1 SGHRS, CDR2 YFSETQ. The J segment lost 2 bases and the V segment lost 4 bases, leaving 12 bases of the junction unmatched. This CDR3 contains 17 residues. The CDR3 DNA sequence: TGCGCCAGCAGCCCTGAGGGCAGGGGGCCTCCCACAGATACGCAGTATTTT. Residues: CASSPEGRGPPTDTQYF.

This CDR3 reads CASSRAGVFYEQYF. The CDR3 DNA reads TGTGCCAGCAGTCGAGCGGGAGTCTTCTACGAGCAGTACTTC. J is TRBJ2-7 and V is TRBV27; 8 bases match TRBD2. The CDR3 has 14 residues. Per the germline V gene, CDR1 is MNHEY and CDR2 is SMNVEV (reference sequence). V shed 5 bases and J 3 bases; nucleotides not matched to a gene: 6.

The rearrangement links TRBV10-2 to TRBJ2-7; 7 bases fit TRBD2. With 7 bases clipped from V and 0 bases from J, the junction kept 9 bases outside the gene matches. The CDR3 sequence is 15 residues long. Per germline, CDR1 WSHSY and CDR2 SAAADI. CDR3 DNA sequence: TGCGCCAGCACCCCCCCGCGGGGGACCTCCTACGAGCAGTACTTC. This gives the protein CASTPPRGTSYEQYF.

The chain has TRBV7-3 and TRBJ2-7, with D uncertain. Trimming stripped 6 bases from V and 2 bases from J, with 14 bases between. The CDR3 spans 14 residues. CDR1 SGHTA and CDR2 FQGTGA come from the germline V gene. In DNA form, the CDR3 reads TGTGCCAGCAGTCCTGGAGACAATGCCTACGAGCAGTACTTC. Translating gives CASSPGDNAYEQYF. The full variable domain, with the rest looked up from reference TRBV7-3 and TRBJ2-7, is GAGVSQTPSNKVTEKGKYVELRCDPISGHTALYWYRQSLGQGPEFLIYFQGTGAADDSGLPNDRFFAVRPEGSVSTLKIQRTERGDSAVYLCASSPGDNAYEQYFGPGTRLTVT.